This is a list of T cell receptor beta chains from one sample in a study of blood T cell repertoires in COVID-19. Profiling relied on immunoSEQ multiplex PCR, and the TCRdb table lists in-frame clones only, not all of them. The data show approximately 260,000 clones, 89% seen once. The source material was peripheral blood. Receptors were obtained from a man in his fifties or sixties with acute or convalescent COVID-19. Each CDR3 is given with its conserved first and last residue.

CDR3 protein | CDR3 length | J gene | V gene
CASQPRGRSTGELFF | 15 | TRBJ2-2 | TRBV19
CASSPQGITSYGGNTIYF | 18 | TRBJ1-3 | TRBV7-8
CASSLVEGVFDTQYF | 15 | TRBJ2-3 | TRBV6-5
CASSPWTGFAGPRSSYNSPLHF | 22 | TRBJ1-6 | TRBV18
CSAPRNYGYTF | 11 | TRBJ1-2 | TRBV20-1
CAWSATGPANYGYTF | 15 | TRBJ1-2 | TRBV30
CASSPLLSYNSPLHF | 15 | TRBJ1-6 | TRBV5-8
CAWRGGYNSPLHF | 13 | TRBJ1-6 | TRBV30
CASSSLTGSSGNTIYF | 16 | TRBJ1-3 | TRBV5-1
CATSRTGDTGELFF | 14 | TRBJ2-2 | TRBV24-1
CASKSGFNTGELFF | 14 | TRBJ2-2 | TRBV7-9
CAWRQLPNQPQHF | 13 | TRBJ1-5 | TRBV30
CASSVAGQVGGNTIYF | 16 | TRBJ1-3 | TRBV9
CASSLERGAFYGYTF | 15 | TRBJ1-2 | TRBV13
CASSGEGDEQYF | 12 | TRBJ2-7 | TRBV2
CASSLEKRASMGGLRETQYF | 20 | TRBJ2-5 | TRBV11-2